Below are 5 T cell receptor beta chains sequenced from a single sample in a study of T cell changes during pregnancy in multiple sclerosis. Sequenced by immunoSEQ multiplex PCR; TCRdb stores in-frame clones only, minus some. The sample holds 36,000 or so clones, approximately 90% seen once. The sequenced sample was CD4+ T cells from peripheral blood mononuclear cells, obtained in the first trimester of pregnancy. All receptors come from a female donor with multiple sclerosis, enrolled in a pregnancy study.

This clone showed up just once. The chain recombines TRBV28 with TRBJ1-5; TRBD1 aligns across 7 bases. With 2 bases clipped from V and 3 bases from J, the junction kept 4 bases outside the gene matches. This CDR3 has 15 amino acids. Germline V gene lookup returns CDR1 MDHEN and CDR2 SYDVKM. The CDR3 loop reads CASSLTDRANQPQHF. Here the CDR3 DNA reads TGTGCCAGCAGTTTAACCGACAGGGCCAATCAGCCCCAGCATTTT.

V gene TRBV28 combines with J gene TRBJ2-5; perhaps TRBD2 as D (5 bases). The CDR3 loop spans 15 amino acids. The V end was cut by 3 bases, the J end by 5 bases, with 16 bases between. The germline CDR1 and CDR2 sequences are MDHEN and SYDVKM. The CDR3 region has the DNA TGTGCCAGCAGTTTGCCGTCGCGGGCGAGGGAGACCCAGTACTTC. Translated, it gives CASSLPSRARETQYF.

This clone was picked up one time. The chain carries TRBV19 and TRBJ1-5, with D maybe TRBD1 (6 bases). CDR1 is LNHDA, CDR2 SQIVND, per germline (reference sequence). V lost 4 bases and J 1 base, leaving 14 bases between the germline ends. The CDR3 totals 16 residues. CDR3 residues: CASSKDSYPSNQPQHF. The DNA for the CDR3 is TGTGCCAGTAGTAAGGACAGCTACCCCAGCAATCAGCCCCAGCATTTT.

V and J are TRBV9 and TRBJ2-1, with D perhaps matching TRBD2 (6 bases). The CDR3 covers 16 residues. Germline V gene sequence: CDR1 SGDLS, CDR2 YYNGEE. V was cut by 3 bases and J by 0 bases, with 13 bases left in between. The CDR3 here is CASSELLAASYNEQFF. In DNA form, the CDR3 reads TGTGCCAGCAGCGAATTACTAGCAGCCTCCTACAATGAGCAGTTCTTC.

The genes are TRBV30 and TRBJ2-1; weak D call: TRBD2 (5 bases). V was clipped by 3 bases and J by 5 bases, with 8 bases between them. Germline V gene lookup returns CDR1 GTSNPN and CDR2 SVGIG (reference sequence). CDR3 length: 12 amino acids. The CDR3 DNA sequence: TGTGCCTGGAGGCCCGGGGACAATGAGCAGTTCTTC. It is translated as CAWRPGDNEQFF.